These 4 T cell receptor beta chains came from one sample sequenced in a study of CD8 T cells in ankylosing spondylitis. TCRdb recomputed calls from the 5' RACE reads with MiXCR, one row per CDR3 protein. In the table there are a few hundred thousand distinct CDR3 sequences, about 10% of which are singletons. The sample comprised blood, either unsorted or a sorted T cell fraction (not recorded which). The receptors derive from a male donor with ankylosing spondylitis or in good health (not recorded which).

The CDR3, as DNA: TGTGCCAGCAGCCGTCGCGGGGGACAGCCGAACTATGGCTACACCTTC. It translates to CASSRRGGQPNYGYTF. V is TRBV11-2 and J is TRBJ1-2, with 7 bases that match TRBD1. V lost 5 bases and J lost 2; bases outside the gene matches: 11. The CDR3 contains 16 residues. Germline loops: CDR1 SGHAT, CDR2 FQNNGV.

This clonotype has a handful of counts. This rearrangement joins TRBV15 to TRBJ1-2, with TRBD1 identical over 7 bases. Germline V gene lookup returns CDR1 LNHNV and CDR2 YYDKDF (reference sequence). V lost 1 base and J lost 4; bases outside the gene matches: 6. CDR3 length equals 15 residues. This chain's CDR3 is CATSRVRGPIYGYTF. Written as DNA, the CDR3 is TGTGCCACCAGCAGAGTAAGGGGGCCCATCTATGGCTACACCTTC.

This clonotype came up many times. This sequence joins TRBV5-1 and TRBJ2-3, with 8 bases fitting TRBD2. Germline V lookup: CDR1 SGHRS, CDR2 YFSETQ. With 0 bases clipped from V and 4 bases from J, the junction kept 10 bases outside the gene matches. The CDR3 loop spans 17 amino acids. CDR3 nucleotide sequence: TGCGCCAGCAGCTTGGCTGGAGCGGGGGCCCCCCCAGATACGCAGTATTTT. It is translated as CASSLAGAGAPPDTQYF.

There are a few counts of this clonotype. The chain combines TRBV5-1 with TRBJ2-7; the match to TRBD2 covers 7 bases. CDR1 is SGHRS, CDR2 YFSETQ, per germline. V lost 3 bases, J lost 5 bases, and 14 bases stayed unmatched. This CDR3 is built from 16 residues. The CDR3 nucleotides read TGCGCCAGCAGCTCTGAACCGGGACTACCAGGGAACGAGCAGTACTTC. It encodes CASSSEPGLPGNEQYF.